Reported below is one T cell receptor (beta chain). This clonotype was detected ten times or more. Its specific antigen is unknown. No clone much larger than this one lies a single base away; base qualities are absent. The data stem from a study of regulatory T cells in long-lasting Graves disease (dated by TCRdb to about 2021). In terms of the full investigation: In the newly diagnosed Graves' disease group, patients had been taking antithyroid drugs for less than 3 months. Peripheral blood TCR sequencing and RNA sequencing compared persistent Graves' disease patients with newly diagnosed Graves' disease patients. The study was registered as a clinical trial and conducted in China. A total of about 35 samples underwent TCR sequencing: around 13 from persistent and roughly 20 from newly diagnosed Graves' disease patients.

The time point label, as the study defines it: newly diagnosed GD, antithyroid drugs for less than 3 months. For both TCR sequencing and RNA sequencing, RNA was extracted from PBMCs using TRIzol. The diagnosis of Graves' disease was made according to American Thyroid Association guidelines. Recruitment of patients was carried out at an endocrinology department in Xi'an, China. Each patient gave 7 to 9.5 milliliters of peripheral blood, collected in an EDTA anticoagulant tube. Ficoll Paque Plus density gradient separation was used to isolate PBMCs, and no additional T cell sorting was done. An Agilent 2100 Bioanalyzer and agarose gel were used to check RNA quality, while a NanoDrop 2000 measured RNA concentration. Spanning cysteine to phenylalanine, the CDR3 consists of 15 amino acids. The read is trimmed to its CDR3 DNA, 45 bases read in frame from base 1. Trimming takes 3 bases off V and 7 bases off J; junction bases not matched to a gene: 10.

Receptor libraries were prepared by multiplex PCR. Sequencer: Illumina HiSeq 4000. To build TCR beta libraries, CDR3 regions were amplified by Arm-PCR using iRepertoire HTBI primers. Before sequencing, the PCR products went through gel purification. The authors' pipeline ran thus. Across samples, about 63 TRBV and 13 to 15 TRBJ segments were identified and used for gene usage analysis of CDR3 amino acid clonotypes. COPE and FqMerger were used to merge filtered high-quality paired reads into contigs. BLAST was used to align contigs to IMGT TRBV, TRBD and TRBJ reference genes, with CDR3 defined following IMGT. Clonotypes above 0.1% frequency were classified as highly expanded clones. Shannon entropy served as the measure of repertoire diversity, while the Gini coefficient captured V-J evenness. A clonotype was considered public if more than one individual shared it. TCRdb handled the public reads itself, with Q25 trimming in fastp and clone calling in MiXCR, and kept productive beta chains. Each CDR3 protein gets just one entry, which takes the most common genes and DNA from the rows behind it. Here the V and J calls rest on TCRdb's processing, not on the authors' analysis. The table for this sample lists 350,000 to 500,000 distinct CDR3 sequences; about 15% of them were counted only once. Clones ranked in the top ten supply around a tenth of the sample.

Points the paper makes about the study in general: The authors acknowledged the small sample size as a limitation that may reduce accuracy. Only peripheral blood was studied, because thyroid tissue, the primary lesion, was inaccessible. Compared with newly diagnosed patients, persistent Graves' disease patients had lower TCR Shannon entropy and fewer highly expanded clones, which suggests clonal expansion. Only the TCR beta chain was sequenced and analyzed. TRBV28, TRBJ1-2 and TRBJ2-5 were preferentially used in persistent disease, while TRBV20-1 and TRBJ2-1 were favored in newly diagnosed disease. Persistent patients shared more public clonotypes among themselves (over 2,500) than newly diagnosed patients did (about 970).

These data are also associated with another study on T cells in Graves' hyperthyroidism and ophthalmopathy. The second publication reports: A patient counted as having stable Graves' hyperthyroidism if no progression to ophthalmopathy occurred over 18 months of follow-up. The hyperthyroidism patients were between 18 and 65 years old and newly diagnosed, with a disease duration of less than 2 months. Exclusion was applied to patients with uncontrolled infections, other autoimmune diseases, pregnancy or lactation. Clinical symptoms, serum thyroxine and TRAb, thyroid ultrasound, and orbital computed tomography formed the basis for the diagnoses. The first round of RT-PCR for the TCR CDR3 was performed with the HTBI primer set and the Qiagen OneStep RT-PCR kit. Most expanded thyroid clonotypes (frequency above 0.001) were also detected in blood, suggesting blood repertoires may reflect thyroid immune responses. Ophthalmopathy was separated from stable hyperthyroidism by a 13 V-J signature model, with 85% to 90% sensitivity and approximately 81% specificity obtained in cross-validation and 80%/75% obtained in testing. In validation, the model predicted progression to ophthalmopathy with 65% to 71% sensitivity and 72% to 85% specificity, a median of 6.5 months before onset. TCR V-J signatures able to tell the groups apart were searched for in a discovery cohort of around 95 patients, of whom 43 had Graves' ophthalmopathy and about 60 had stable Graves' hyperthyroidism. Whether ophthalmopathy could be predicted prospectively was tested in an independent validation cohort made up of some 20 hyperthyroidism patients plus 17 patients who later progressed to ophthalmopathy. The approximately 100 discovery patients were randomly split 7:3 into training and test sets. In six Graves' hyperthyroidism patients, the study also compared T-cell repertoires from thyroid tissue with T-cell repertoires from blood. After sampling, hyperthyroidism patients received methimazole starting at 30 mg daily, and ophthalmopathy patients received high-dose intravenous methylprednisolone. The libraries were constructed in a second round of multiplex PCR and then size-selected and purified. The libraries were sequenced on an Illumina HiSeq2000 using paired-end 100 bp reads. SOAPnuke was used to process the raw data, with reads discarded if the reads contained adapters or uncalled bases, had a mean Phred below 15, or lacked an exact constant-primer or identifier match. High-quality paired reads were merged using COPE v1.2.5, and each unique nucleotide sequence was defined as a clonotype. Clonotypes were aligned to IMGT TRBV, TRBD and TRBJ reference segments using MiTCR v1.1. Only V-J combinations with frequency above 0.0001, covering roughly 99% of repertoires, were analysed. A TCS score was defined as the ratio between F50 (clonal expansion) and ExV (chaos), using BLOSUM62-based TCRdist between CDR3 peptides within each V-J. Welch's t-statistics and random forest reduced around 550 V-J features to under 15, which were used in a naive Bayes classifier (R e1071). Sample size was not statistically predetermined, and blinding of investigators to group allocation was not performed. The paper reports TCR Vbeta CDR3 sequencing of over 130 peripheral blood samples: over 40 ophthalmopathy, fewer than 85 hyperthyroidism and around 17 progressor patients.

The chain uses TRBV12-3 or TRBV12-4 and TRBJ1-2; 8 bases in between match TRBD1. The sequence was collected from a woman aged 25 to 39 with Graves disease. Donor details come from another sample of the same person, matched by shared clones. This specimen consisted of peripheral blood mononuclear cells (PBMCs), obtained at new diagnosis, from a patient treated with antithyroid drugs. For the CDR3, the sequence is CASSFRGRGEFGYTF. The nucleotides read TGTGCCAGCAGTTTCAGGGGGCGCGGGGAATTTGGCTACACCTTC.